The 5 T cell receptor beta chains below come from one sample, sequenced in a study of T cells in localized non-small cell lung cancer. Sequencing used immunoSEQ multiplex PCR; TCRdb keeps in-frame clones, though not all of them. The sample shows about 33,000 clones, more than 90% of them seen only once. The sample consisted of peripheral blood, taken before any cancer treatment. Every receptor here comes from a female donor of 60 years or more with stage I lung adenocarcinoma.

The rearrangement links TRBV5-4 to TRBJ1-1; possible D gene TRBD1, 5 bases. Germline V CDR1 and CDR2: SGHNT, YYREEE (reference sequence). V was cut by 2 bases and J by 4 bases, with 15 bases left in between. The CDR3 runs 15 residues. DNA for the CDR3: TGTGCCAGCAGCTTAGGCCGAGGGAGGGGCACTGAAGCTTTCTTT. This sequence encodes CASSLGRGRGTEAFF.

J is TRBJ2-1 and V is TRBV7-3; perhaps TRBD1 as D (6 bases). The V end lost 3 bases, the J end lost 10 bases, and 7 bases lay between the germline ends. The germline CDR1 and CDR2 sequences are SGHTA and FQGTGA. The length of the CDR3 is 11 residues. CDR3 region: CASSFGTEQFF. DNA for the CDR3: TGTGCCAGCAGCTTCGGGACAGAGCAGTTCTTC.

CDR3 nucleotide sequence: TGTGCCAGCAGCTCTCTCTCCTCAACTAATGAAAAACTGTTTTTT. As protein: CASSSLSSTNEKLFF. The chain combines TRBV5-5 with TRBJ1-4; no firm D call. Germline lookup yields CDR1 SGHKS and CDR2 YYEKEE (reference sequence). The CDR3 is made up of 15 amino acids. V shed 3 bases and J shed 0 bases, with 9 bases lying between them.

The chain employs TRBV11-3 and TRBJ2-1; D not resolved. Germline assignment: CDR1 SGHNT and CDR2 YENEEA. V lost 1 base to trimming and J lost 5 bases, with 9 bases between them. CDR3 length: 14 residues. The CDR3 bases are TGTGCCAGCAGCTTAGTGGGCCAGGACAATGAGCAGTTCTTC. It translates to CASSLVGQDNEQFF. The full variable domain, with the rest looked up from reference TRBV11-3 and TRBJ2-1, is EAGVVQSPRYKIIEKKQPVAFWCNPISGHNTLYWYLQNLGQGPELLIRYENEEAVDDSQLPKDRFSAERLKGVDSTLKIQPAELGDSAVYLCASSLVGQDNEQFFGPGTRLTVL.

The V and J genes are TRBV2 and TRBJ1-2, with 7 bases matching TRBD1. V lost 2 bases to trimming and J lost 8 bases; unmatched junction nucleotides: 11. The CDR3 has 15 residues. Germline lookup yields CDR1 SNHLY and CDR2 FYNNEI. This CDR3 reads CASSESRAGGEGYTF. For the CDR3, the DNA is TGTGCCAGCAGTGAATCAAGGGCAGGGGGTGAAGGCTACACCTTC.